This T cell receptor (beta chain) comes out of a study of blood T cell repertoires in COVID-19. Background on the study: PBMCs, B-cell-depleted T cells, or T cells provided the cDNA or gDNA that made up the material.

Study processing details: Researchers report that nucleated cell counts were estimated from reference gene primer amplification. Repertoires were generated with immunoSEQ multiplex PCR, while TCRdb's copy carries only in-frame clones and drops some. The DNA was the basis for D and trimming; V, J and clone size are from that table. The sample records 60,000 to 85,000 clones, 90% being singletons. J was trimmed by 10 bases and V by 4 bases; bases with no gene match: 7. The CDR3 is 13 residues long. CDR1 SGHTS and CDR2 YDEGEE come from the germline V gene. The J gene is TRBJ2-2, the V gene TRBV5-8; TRBD2 aligns across 7 bases. The specimen was peripheral blood. This clonotype originated in a man over 45 with acute or convalescent COVID-19. The CDR3 loop is CASSLGTNKELFF. CDR3 nucleotides: TGTGCCAGCAGCCTCGGGACTAACAAGGAGCTGTTTTTT.